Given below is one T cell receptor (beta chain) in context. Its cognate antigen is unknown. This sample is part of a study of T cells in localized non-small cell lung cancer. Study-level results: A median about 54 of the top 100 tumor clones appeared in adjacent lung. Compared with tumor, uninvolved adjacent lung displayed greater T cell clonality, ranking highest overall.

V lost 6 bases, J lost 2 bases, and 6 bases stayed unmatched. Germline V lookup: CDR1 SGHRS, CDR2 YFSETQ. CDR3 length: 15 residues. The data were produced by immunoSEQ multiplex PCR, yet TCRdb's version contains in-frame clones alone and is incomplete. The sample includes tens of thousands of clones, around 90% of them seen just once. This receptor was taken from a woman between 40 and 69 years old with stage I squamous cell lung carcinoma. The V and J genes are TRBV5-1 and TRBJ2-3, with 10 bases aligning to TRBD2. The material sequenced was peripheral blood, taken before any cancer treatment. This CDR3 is CASTESGGDTDTQYF. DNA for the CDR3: TGCGCCAGCACGGAGAGCGGGGGGGACACAGATACGCAGTATTTT.